The T cell receptor beta chain described here comes from a study of T cells after yellow fever vaccination. Whole-study findings and limits: A minor fraction of clonotypes spanned both CD4 and CD8 compartments.

CDR1 is SEHNR, CDR2 FQNEAQ, per germline (reference sequence). The CDR3 runs to 15 residues. Trimming stripped 5 bases from V and 4 bases from J, with 17 bases between. It was through 5'RACE template switching that TCR cDNA was made, with a universal primer site and UMIs added. TCRdb called the 5' RACE reads again in MiXCR, with one record for every CDR3 protein. The sample records tens of thousands of distinct CDR3 sequences, about 7.7% being singletons. This clonotype was counted at least ten times. Its matching antigen is unknown. This TCR was recovered from a man aged 18 to 30 who received the YFV17D yellow fever vaccine. This specimen consisted of CD8+ T cells sorted from PBMCs, obtained about 10 days after the first yellow fever vaccination. The V gene is TRBV7-9, the J gene TRBJ1-1, with D maybe TRBD1 (5 bases). The CDR3 nucleotides read TGTGCCAGCAGCCTGACCTCGGGGCTGGGCACTGAAGCTTTCTTT. This translates into CASSLTSGLGTEAFF.